This T cell receptor (beta chain) comes out of a study of spatial heterogeneity in lung cancer. The overall study: A consistent excess of beta-chain over alpha-chain sequences was detected.

CDR3 size: 13 residues. V shed 3 bases and J 9 bases; nucleotides not matched to a gene: 5. The germline V gene has CDR1 SGDLS and CDR2 YYNGEE. Each CDR3 protein is one row after TCRdb ran MiXCR on the 5' RACE reads. The profile shows tens of thousands of distinct CDR3 sequences, 4% to 6% of them singletons. The time point denotes: sample taken at primary tumor resection. Whole RNA from tumor, nontumor lung or frozen PBMC was sequenced unsorted. There are many counts of this clonotype. The receptor comes from a female donor with early-stage non-small cell lung cancer. The sequencing here drew on PBMCs, taken at surgery. V gene TRBV9 combines with J gene TRBJ1-5; TRBD1 aligns across 8 bases. The CDR3 coding sequence is TGTGCCAGCAGCGCAGGGGGCCCTAGGCCCCAGCATTTT. It translates to CASSAGGPRPQHF.